The 13 T cell receptor beta chains below were found in one sample sequenced in a study of T cell responses to AZD1222 COVID-19 vaccine. Only in-frame clones appear in the TCRdb table, and some are missing; sequencing was by immunoSEQ multiplex PCR. This sample has roughly 120,000 clones; 90% to 95% occur once, and the top ten carry 7% to 9%. Specimen: peripheral blood, collected on day 0 of AZD1222 vaccination. The receptors here all came from an adult in good health.

The chain joins TRBV19 to TRBJ1-2; no firm D call. The CDR3 totals 14 residues. Germline CDR1 is LNHDA and CDR2 is SQIVND (reference sequence). Trimming took 6 bases from V and 5 from J, leaving 16 bases between them. CDR3 sequence reads: CASSILTTAYGYTF. CDR3 DNA sequence: TGTGCCAGTAGCATCTTGACCACAGCTTATGGCTACACCTTC.

V is TRBV2 and J is TRBJ1-1; D gene unclear. The CDR3 has 14 residues. Deletions cut 6 bases from V and 3 bases from J, with 14 bases between. The germline CDR1 and CDR2 sequences are SNHLY and FYNNEI. This CDR3 reads CASSLGWRDTEAFF. Here the CDR3 DNA reads TGTGCCAGCAGCCTCGGGTGGAGGGACACTGAAGCTTTCTTT.

The count of this clone is one. The rearrangement uses TRBV11-2 and TRBJ2-7, with TRBD2 as a possible D gene (6 bases). This CDR3 is 14 amino acids long. Germline CDR1 is SGHAT and CDR2 is FQNNGV. Trimming left V 5 bases short and J 4 bases short, with 15 bases between. Written as DNA, the CDR3 is TGTGCCAGCAGCGCCCTGGCGGGGTGGTACGAGCAGTACTTC. It yields the protein CASSALAGWYEQYF.

Ten or more counts support this clone. V is TRBV2 and J is TRBJ2-5, with unresolved D. From germline, CDR1 is SNHLY and CDR2 FYNNEI. Trimming cost V 5 bases and J 5 bases, with 6 bases left between them. The CDR3 has 11 residues. CDR3 in amino acids: CASSQWETQYF. CDR3 in DNA: TGTGCCAGCAGTCAATGGGAGACCCAGTACTTC.

The chain's CDR3 is CSASVGTGYGYTF. The CDR3 DNA follows: TGCAGTGCTAGTGTGGGAACCGGCTATGGCTACACCTTC. The chain combines TRBV20-1 with TRBJ1-2, with unresolved D. Looked up from germline, CDR1 is DFQATT and CDR2 is SNEGSKA (reference sequence). The length of the CDR3 is 13 residues. V shed 3 bases and J shed 4 bases, with 12 bases lying between them.

The J gene is TRBJ2-1, the V gene TRBV5-1; 13 nucleotides align to TRBD2. From germline, CDR1 is SGHRS and CDR2 YFSETQ. V shed 1 base and J 8 bases; nucleotides not matched to a gene: 9. The CDR3 covers 17 residues. In DNA, the CDR3 is TGCGCCAGCAGCTTGCCTAAACTAGCGGGGGGGATCGATGAGCAGTTCTTC. Protein: CASSLPKLAGGIDEQFF.

This sequence joins TRBV30 and TRBJ2-1; D not resolved. The CDR3 sequence is 14 residues long. Germline CDR1 is GTSNPN and CDR2 is SVGIG (reference sequence). Trimming cost V 1 base and J 6 bases, with 13 bases left between them. The CDR3 reads CAWSGDNLGNEQFF. CDR3 nucleotide sequence: TGTGCCTGGAGTGGAGATAACTTGGGCAATGAGCAGTTCTTC. Supplemented by reference TRBV30 and TRBJ2-1, the full variable domain reads SQTIHQWPATLVQPVGSPLSLECTVEGTSNPNLYWYRQAAGRGLQLLFYSVGIGQISSEVPQNLSASRPQDRQFILSSKKLLLSDSGFYLCAWSGDNLGNEQFFGPGTRLTVL.

CDR3: CASSEAGTGELFF. In DNA, the CDR3 is TGTGCCAGCAGTGAAGCCGGGACCGGGGAGCTGTTTTTT. V usage is TRBV6-1 and J usage is TRBJ2-2; no firm D call. Per the germline V gene, CDR1 is MNHNS and CDR2 is SASEGT. The CDR3 spans 13 residues. The V end lost 0 bases, the J end lost 5 bases, and 4 bases lay between the germline ends.

The rearrangement uses TRBV9 and TRBJ2-1, with 10 nucleotides matching TRBD2. V shed 2 bases and J 8 bases; nucleotides not matched to a gene: 7. There are 15 residues in the CDR3. Germline CDR1 reads SGDLS; CDR2 reads YYNGEE. As DNA, the CDR3 is TGTGCCAGCAGCGTTGACCTAGCGGGGGTTTATGAGCAGTTCTTC. Translation: CASSVDLAGVYEQFF.

V is TRBV7-9 and J is TRBJ2-1, with a possible D match to TRBD2 (6 bases). V was shortened by 5 bases and J by 9 bases, with 11 bases between the two germline ends. This CDR3 has 12 residues. Germline lookup yields CDR1 SEHNR and CDR2 FQNEAQ (reference sequence). The DNA for the CDR3 is TGTGCCAGCAGCCCCATCGGGGGTGAGCAGTTCTTC. Protein product: CASSPIGGEQFF.

The rearrangement links TRBV19 to TRBJ2-1, with D perhaps TRBD1 (6 bases). Trimming removed 10 bases from V and 8 bases from J, with 24 bases in between. This CDR3 has 15 amino acids. CDR1 is LNHDA and CDR2 is SQIVND in the germline V gene (reference sequence). The chain's CDR3 is CATSVPGQVIYEQFF. CDR3 in DNA: TGTGCCACCTCAGTGCCGGGACAAGTTATCTATGAGCAGTTCTTC.

This chain uses TRBV10-1 with TRBJ1-6; possibly TRBD1 for D (6 bases). This CDR3 is built from 14 residues. The germline V gene has CDR1 WNHNN and CDR2 SYGVQD (reference sequence). The V end lost 3 bases, the J end lost 7 bases, and 10 bases lay between the germline ends. Here the CDR3 DNA reads TGCGCCAGCAGTGATATAGGGGGAAATTCACCCCTCCACTTT. The encoded protein is CASSDIGGNSPLHF.

The chain combines TRBV5-5 with TRBJ1-2, with 8 nucleotides matching TRBD1. The CDR3 runs to 15 residues. The germline gives CDR1 SGHKS, CDR2 YYEKEE (reference sequence). J was trimmed by 0 bases and V by 0 bases; bases with no gene match: 1. In nucleotides, the CDR3 is TGTGCCAGCAGCTTGGTGGGACAGGCTAACTATGGCTACACCTTC. Encoded protein: CASSLVGQANYGYTF.